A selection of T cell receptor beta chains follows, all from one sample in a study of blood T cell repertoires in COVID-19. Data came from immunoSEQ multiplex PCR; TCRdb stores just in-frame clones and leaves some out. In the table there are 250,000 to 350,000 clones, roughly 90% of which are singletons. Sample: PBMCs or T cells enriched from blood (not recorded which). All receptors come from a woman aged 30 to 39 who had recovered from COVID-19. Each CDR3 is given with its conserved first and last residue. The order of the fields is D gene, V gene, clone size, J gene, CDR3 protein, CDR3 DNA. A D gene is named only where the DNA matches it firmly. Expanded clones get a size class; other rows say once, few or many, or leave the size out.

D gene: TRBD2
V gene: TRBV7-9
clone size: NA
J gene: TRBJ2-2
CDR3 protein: CASSTGLAGGLLLNPGELFF
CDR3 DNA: TGTGCCAGCAGCACTGGACTAGCGGGGGGGCTTCTGCTTAACCCTGGGGAGCTGTTTTTT

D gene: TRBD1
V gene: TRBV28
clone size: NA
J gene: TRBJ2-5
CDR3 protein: CASSRPGTGGAWETQYF
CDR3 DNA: TGTGCCAGCAGTCGTCCCGGGACAGGGGGCGCCTGGGAGACCCAGTACTTC

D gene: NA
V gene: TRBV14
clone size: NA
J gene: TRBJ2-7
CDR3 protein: CASSPGFGEQYF
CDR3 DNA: TGTGCCAGCAGCCCCGGTTTTGGCGAGCAGTACTTC

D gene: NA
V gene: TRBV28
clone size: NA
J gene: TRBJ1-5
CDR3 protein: CASSFWTDQPQHF
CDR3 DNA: TGTGCCAGCAGTTTTTGGACAGATCAGCCCCAGCATTTT

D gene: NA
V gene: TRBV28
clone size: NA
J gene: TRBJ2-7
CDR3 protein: CASSGGEQYF
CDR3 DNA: TGTGCCAGCAGTGGGGGGGAGCAGTACTTC

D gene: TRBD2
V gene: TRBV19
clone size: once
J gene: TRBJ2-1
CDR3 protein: CASTPTSGASYNEQFF
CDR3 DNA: TGTGCCAGTACCCCGACTAGCGGGGCTTCCTACAATGAGCAGTTCTTC

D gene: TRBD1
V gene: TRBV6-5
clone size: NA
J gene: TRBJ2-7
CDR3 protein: CASSYSGTGPKYF
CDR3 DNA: TGTGCCAGCAGTTACTCAGGGACAGGCCCTAAGTACTTC

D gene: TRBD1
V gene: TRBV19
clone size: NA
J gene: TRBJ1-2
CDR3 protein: CASSATGTGDGYTF
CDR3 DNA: TGTGCCAGTAGTGCAACCGGGACAGGGGATGGCTACACCTTC

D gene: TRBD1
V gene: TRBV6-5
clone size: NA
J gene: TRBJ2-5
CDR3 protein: CASSYGDRMAETQYF
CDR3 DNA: TGTGCCAGCAGTTACGGGGACAGGATGGCAGAGACCCAGTACTTC

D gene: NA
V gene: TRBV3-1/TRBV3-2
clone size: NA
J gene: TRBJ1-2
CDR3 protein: CASSQDTAVYNYGYTF
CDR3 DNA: TGTGCCAGCAGCCAAGATACGGCGGTCTATAACTATGGCTACACCTTC

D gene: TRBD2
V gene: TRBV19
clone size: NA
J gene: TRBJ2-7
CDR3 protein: CASSPREGGALGEQYF
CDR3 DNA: TGTGCCAGTAGTCCCCGGGAGGGTGGGGCCCTCGGCGAGCAGTACTTC

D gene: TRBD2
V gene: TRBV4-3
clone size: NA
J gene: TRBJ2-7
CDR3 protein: CASSQGLAGRNEQYF
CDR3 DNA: TGCGCCAGCAGCCAAGGACTAGCGGGGAGGAACGAGCAGTACTTC

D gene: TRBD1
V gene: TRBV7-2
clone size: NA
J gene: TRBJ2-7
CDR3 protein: CASSPGDRAYEQYF
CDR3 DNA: TGTGCCAGCAGCCCTGGGGACAGGGCCTACGAGCAGTACTTC

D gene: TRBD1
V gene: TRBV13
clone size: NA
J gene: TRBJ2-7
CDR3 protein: CASSQSGQGSYEQYF
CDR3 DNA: TGTGCCAGCAGCCAGTCGGGACAGGGCTCCTACGAGCAGTACTTC

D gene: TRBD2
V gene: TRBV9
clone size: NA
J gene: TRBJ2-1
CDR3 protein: CASSALSGSYNEQFF
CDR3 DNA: TGTGCCAGCAGCGCGCTTAGCGGGTCCTACAATGAGCAGTTCTTC

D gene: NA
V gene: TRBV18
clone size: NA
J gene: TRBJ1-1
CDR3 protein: CASSNTNRVLPNTEAFF
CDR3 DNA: TGTGCCAGCTCGAACACCAACAGGGTACTTCCGAACACTGAAGCTTTCTTT

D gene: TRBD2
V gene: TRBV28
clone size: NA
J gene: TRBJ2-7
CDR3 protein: CASSSTRGLAGSEQYF
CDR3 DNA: TGTGCCAGCAGTTCAACTCGGGGACTAGCGGGAAGCGAGCAGTACTTC

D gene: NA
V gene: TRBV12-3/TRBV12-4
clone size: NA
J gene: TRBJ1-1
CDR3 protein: CASKIGGRTEAFF
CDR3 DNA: TGTGCCAGCAAAATAGGGGGTCGCACTGAAGCTTTCTTT

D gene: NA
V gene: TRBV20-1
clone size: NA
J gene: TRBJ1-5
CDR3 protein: CSASRNQPQHF
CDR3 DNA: TGCAGTGCTAGCAGAAATCAGCCCCAGCATTTT

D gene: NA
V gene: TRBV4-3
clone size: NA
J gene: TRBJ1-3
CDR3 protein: CASSQDSGISGNTIYF
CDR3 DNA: TGCGCCAGCAGCCAAGACAGCGGGATTAGTGGAAACACCATATATTTT

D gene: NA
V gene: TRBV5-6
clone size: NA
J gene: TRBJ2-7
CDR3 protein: CASSARVYEQYF
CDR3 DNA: TGTGCCAGCAGCGCCAGGGTGTACGAGCAGTACTTC

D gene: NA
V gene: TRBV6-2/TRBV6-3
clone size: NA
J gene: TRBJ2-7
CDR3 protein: CASSYSSSYEQYF
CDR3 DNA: TGTGCCAGCAGTTACTCGTCGTCCTACGAGCAGTACTTC

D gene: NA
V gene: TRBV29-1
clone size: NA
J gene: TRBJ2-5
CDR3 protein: CSVDKGGLQETQYF
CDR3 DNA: TGCAGCGTTGATAAAGGCGGCCTTCAAGAGACCCAGTACTTC

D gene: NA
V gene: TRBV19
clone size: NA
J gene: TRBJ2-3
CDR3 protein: CASSSTASTDTQYF
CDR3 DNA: TGTGCCAGTAGTTCGACAGCTAGCACAGATACGCAGTATTTT

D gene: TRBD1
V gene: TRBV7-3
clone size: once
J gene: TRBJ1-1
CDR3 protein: CASSVHVLGQGTEAFF
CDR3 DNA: TGTGCCAGCAGCGTTCATGTGCTCGGACAGGGGACTGAAGCTTTCTTT

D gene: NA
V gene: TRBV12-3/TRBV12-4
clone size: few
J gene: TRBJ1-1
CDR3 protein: CASSLGGDTEAFF
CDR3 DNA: TGTGCCAGCAGTTTAGGGGGAGACACTGAAGCTTTCTTT

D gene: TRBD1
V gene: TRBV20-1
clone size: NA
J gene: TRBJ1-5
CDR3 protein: CSASGLQGGDQPQHF
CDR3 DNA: TGCAGTGCTAGTGGATTACAGGGGGGGGATCAGCCCCAGCATTTT

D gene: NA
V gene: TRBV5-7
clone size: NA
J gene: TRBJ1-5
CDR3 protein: CASSHDSCNQPQHF
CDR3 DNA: TGTGCCAGCAGCCACGACTCATGCAATCAGCCCCAGCATTTT

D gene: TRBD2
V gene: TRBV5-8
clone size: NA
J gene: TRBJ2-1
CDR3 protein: CASSLGTSKSNEQFF
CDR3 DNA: TGTGCCAGCAGTCTCGGGACTAGTAAGTCCAATGAGCAGTTCTTC